The sequence of this T cell receptor beta chain was determined in a study of identical twins. TCRdb re-analysed the 5' RACE reads in MiXCR, keeping a single row per CDR3 protein. The top ten hold 2% to 2.5% of the sample, which has fewer than 350,000 distinct CDR3 sequences, roughly 8.6% seen once. This clonotype has just a few counts. These data also featured in a second study, about yellow fever vaccine responses in identical twins.

Sample: memory (CD45RO+) T cells sorted from blood. The TCR comes from a woman aged 18-29 years in good health.

CDR3 in DNA: TGTGCCAGCAGCTTGTCTTATGGGGGCAATCAGCCCCAGCATTTT. Translated: CASSLSYGGNQPQHF. The chain combines TRBV5-5 with TRBJ1-5; D is unclear. This CDR3 comprises 15 residues. Trimming pared 1 base from V and 2 bases from J, leaving 10 bases between. In germline, CDR1 is SGHKS, CDR2 YYEKEE (reference sequence).